This T cell receptor beta chain comes out of a study of response to subunit inactivated influenza vaccine. To note about this clonotype: The antigen remains unidentified.

V lost 5 bases and J lost 3, with 7 bases in between. This CDR3 is built from 12 residues. Germline-derived CDR1 and CDR2 are ENHRY and SYGVKD. Using its own MiXCR run on the RT-PCR reads, TCRdb lists one record per CDR3 protein. The profile covers 610,000 or so distinct CDR3 sequences, with around 13% appearing a single time and approximately 12% taken by the ten largest. Study-wide points: A suggestion made by the authors is that each seasonal influenza vaccination recruits few new T cells.

The chain combines TRBV10-3 with TRBJ1-2, with a tentative D call TRBD1 (5 bases). The material sequenced was PBMCs from blood, taken approximately 13 days after vaccination. This receptor was identified in a man aged 45-65 years who received an inactivated influenza vaccine. The CDR3 reads CAISRTYYGYTF. The CDR3 DNA reads TGTGCCATCAGTAGGACATACTATGGCTACACCTTC.